This T cell receptor (beta chain) was identified during a study of identical twins. TCRdb independently ran MiXCR on the 5' RACE reads; one entry per CDR3 protein. The sample has 1,800,000 or so distinct CDR3 sequences, about 30% seen once. Regarding the study as a whole: Cross-sectional statistics, not tracking of the same donors, supported the conclusions.

V was pared by 3 bases and J by 4 bases, with 10 bases of the junction left unmatched. This CDR3 contains 17 residues. Remarks on this clonotype: Its antigen is not identified.

This receptor was obtained from a newborn girl in good health. Material: cord blood. The rearrangement joins TRBV12-3 or TRBV12-4 to TRBJ2-4; 9 bases are a match to TRBD1. The CDR3 DNA reads as TGTGCCAGCAGTTTGGGAGCGGGACAGGGAGGGAAAAACATTCAGTACTTC. This sequence encodes CASSLGAGQGGKNIQYF.